This TCR beta chain was retrieved from a study of T cell responses to AZD1222 COVID-19 vaccine. Study-level findings and limits: The CD4 TCRs associated with vaccination extended across spike and predominated at 160-218 and 743-854. Sampling that yielded the repertoires occurred only after the peak T cell response.

The CDR3 spans 16 residues. Trimming removed 4 bases at V and 4 bases at J, with 19 bases between. CDR1 is LNHDA and CDR2 is SQIVND in the germline V gene (reference sequence). About this clone: Its cognate antigen is unknown.

Only in-frame clones appear in the TCRdb table, and some are missing; sequencing was by immunoSEQ multiplex PCR. The sample includes approximately 90,000 clones, approximately 91% of them seen just once. V gene TRBV19 combines with J gene TRBJ1-2; D may be TRBD1 (6 bases). The sequence came from an adult in good health. The specimen was peripheral blood, collected on day 0 of AZD1222 vaccination. This CDR3 reads CASSTPGRGGFYGYTF. CDR3 bases: TGTGCCAGTAGTACCCCCGGCAGGGGCGGGTTCTATGGCTACACCTTC.